This TCR beta chain emerged from a study of glioma-infiltrating T cells. The CDR3 sequence is 12 residues long. V was pared by 8 bases and J by 4 bases, with 6 bases of the junction left unmatched. Germline CDR1 reads DFQATT; CDR2 reads SNEGSKA (reference sequence). The iRepertoire nested amplicon-rescue multiplex PCR amplified TCR alpha and beta CDR3s from RNA. From the multiplex PCR reads, TCRdb called clonotypes with MiXCR, one entry per CDR3 protein. This sample has tens of thousands of distinct CDR3 sequences; 40% occur once, and the top ten carry about two fifths. Sequencing input: glioma tissue, nonneoplastic brain tissue, or PBMCs (not recorded which). The source of this sequence is a human donor with low-grade glioma or glioblastoma, undergoing nonglioma brain surgery, or in good health (not recorded which). V and J are TRBV20-1 and TRBJ2-5; 8 bases fit TRBD2. CDR3 amino acids: CSTSGRAETQYF. The CDR3 nucleotides are TGCAGTACCTCCGGGAGGGCAGAGACCCAGTACTTC.